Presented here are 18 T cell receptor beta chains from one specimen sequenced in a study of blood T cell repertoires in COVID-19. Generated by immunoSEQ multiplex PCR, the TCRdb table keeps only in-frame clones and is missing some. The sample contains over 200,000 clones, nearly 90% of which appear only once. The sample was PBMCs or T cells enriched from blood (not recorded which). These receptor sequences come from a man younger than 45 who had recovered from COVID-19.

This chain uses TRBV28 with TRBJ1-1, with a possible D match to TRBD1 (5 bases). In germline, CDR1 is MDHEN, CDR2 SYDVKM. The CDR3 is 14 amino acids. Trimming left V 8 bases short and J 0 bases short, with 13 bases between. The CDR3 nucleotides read TGTGCCAGCGGCAAAGCAGGGCTGAACACTGAAGCTTTCTTT. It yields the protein CASGKAGLNTEAFF.

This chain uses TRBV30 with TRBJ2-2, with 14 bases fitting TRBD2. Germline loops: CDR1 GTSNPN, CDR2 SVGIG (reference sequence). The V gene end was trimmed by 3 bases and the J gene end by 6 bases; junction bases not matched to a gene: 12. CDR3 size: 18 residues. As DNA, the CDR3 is TGTGCCTGGAGGACTAGCGGGGGGGCCGAAGTTTTCGCCGGGGAGCTGTTTTTT. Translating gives CAWRTSGGAEVFAGELFF. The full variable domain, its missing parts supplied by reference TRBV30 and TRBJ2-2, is SQTIHQWPATLVQPVGSPLSLECTVEGTSNPNLYWYRQAAGRGLQLLFYSVGIGQISSEVPQNLSASRPQDRQFILSSKKLLLSDSGFYLCAWRTSGGAEVFAGELFFGEGSRLTVL.

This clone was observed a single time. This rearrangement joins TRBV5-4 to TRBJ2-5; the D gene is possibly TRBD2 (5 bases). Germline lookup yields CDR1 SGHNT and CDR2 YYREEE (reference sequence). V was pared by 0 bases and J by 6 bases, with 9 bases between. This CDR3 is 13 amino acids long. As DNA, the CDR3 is TGTGCCAGCAGCTTGGGTGAGGGCCAGACCCAGTACTTC. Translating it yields CASSLGEGQTQYF.

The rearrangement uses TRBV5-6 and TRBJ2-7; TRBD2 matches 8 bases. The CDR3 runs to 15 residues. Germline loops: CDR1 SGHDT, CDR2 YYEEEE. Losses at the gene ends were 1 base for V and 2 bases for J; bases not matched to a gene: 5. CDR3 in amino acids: CASSLLSGTPYEQYF. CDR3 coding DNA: TGTGCCAGCAGCTTGCTTAGCGGGACCCCCTACGAGCAGTACTTC.

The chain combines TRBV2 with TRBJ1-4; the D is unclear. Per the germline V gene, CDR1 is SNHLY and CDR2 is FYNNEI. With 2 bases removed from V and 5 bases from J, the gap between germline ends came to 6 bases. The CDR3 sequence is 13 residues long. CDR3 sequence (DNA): TGTGCCAGCAGTGAACAGTTCAATGAAAAACTGTTTTTT. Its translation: CASSEQFNEKLFF.

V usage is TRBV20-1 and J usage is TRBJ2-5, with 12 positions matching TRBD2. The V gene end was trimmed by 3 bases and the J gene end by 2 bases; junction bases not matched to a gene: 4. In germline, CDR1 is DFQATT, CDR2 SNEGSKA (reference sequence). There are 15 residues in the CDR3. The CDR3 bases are TGCAGTGCTAGTAAAACTAGCGGGGGGCAAGAGACCCAGTACTTC. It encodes CSASKTSGGQETQYF.

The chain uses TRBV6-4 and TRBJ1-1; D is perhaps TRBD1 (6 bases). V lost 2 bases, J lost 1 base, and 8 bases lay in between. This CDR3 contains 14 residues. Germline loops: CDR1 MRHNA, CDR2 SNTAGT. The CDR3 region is CASSDGGSNTEAFF. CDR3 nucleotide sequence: TGTGCCAGCAGTGACGGGGGCTCGAACACTGAAGCTTTCTTT.

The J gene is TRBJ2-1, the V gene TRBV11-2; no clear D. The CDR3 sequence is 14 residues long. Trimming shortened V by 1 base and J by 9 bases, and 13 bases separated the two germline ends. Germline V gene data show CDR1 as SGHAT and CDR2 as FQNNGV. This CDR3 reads CASSLGLGRGEQFF. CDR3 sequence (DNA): TGTGCCAGCAGCTTAGGCCTAGGCCGTGGTGAGCAGTTCTTC.

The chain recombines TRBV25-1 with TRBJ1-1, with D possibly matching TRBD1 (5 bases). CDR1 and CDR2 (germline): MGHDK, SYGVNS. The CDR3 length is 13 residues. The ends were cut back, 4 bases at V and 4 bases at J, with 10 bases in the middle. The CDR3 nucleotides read TGTGCCAGCAGTGTCGGGACTCTCACTGAAGCTTTCTTT. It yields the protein CASSVGTLTEAFF.

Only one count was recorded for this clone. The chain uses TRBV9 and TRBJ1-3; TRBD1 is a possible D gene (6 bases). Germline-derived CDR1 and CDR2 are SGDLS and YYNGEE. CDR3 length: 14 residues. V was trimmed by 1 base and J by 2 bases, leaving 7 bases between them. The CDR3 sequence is CASSVQGTGNTIYF. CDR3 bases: TGTGCCAGCAGCGTACAGGGGACTGGAAACACCATATATTTT.

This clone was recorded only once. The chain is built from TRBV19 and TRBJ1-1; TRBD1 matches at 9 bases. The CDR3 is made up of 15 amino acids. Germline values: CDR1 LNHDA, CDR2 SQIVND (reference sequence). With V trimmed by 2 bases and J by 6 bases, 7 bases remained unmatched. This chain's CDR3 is CASSIQGTGKAEAFF. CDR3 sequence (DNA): TGTGCCAGTAGTATACAAGGGACAGGGAAGGCTGAAGCTTTCTTT.

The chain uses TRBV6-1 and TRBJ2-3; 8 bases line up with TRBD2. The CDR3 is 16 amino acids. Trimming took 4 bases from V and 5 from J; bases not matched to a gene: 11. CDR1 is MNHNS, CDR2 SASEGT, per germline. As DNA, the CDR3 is TGTGCCAGCAGTGGTTTCAGCGGGAGTGTAAAAGATACGCAGTATTTT. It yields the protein CASSGFSGSVKDTQYF.

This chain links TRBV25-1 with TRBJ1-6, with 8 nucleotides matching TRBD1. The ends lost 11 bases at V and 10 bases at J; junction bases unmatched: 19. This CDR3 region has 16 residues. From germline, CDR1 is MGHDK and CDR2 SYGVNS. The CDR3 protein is CAVSGLPTGAGSPLHF. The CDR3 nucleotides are TGTGCCGTCTCGGGGCTTCCGACAGGGGCAGGGTCACCCCTCCACTTT.

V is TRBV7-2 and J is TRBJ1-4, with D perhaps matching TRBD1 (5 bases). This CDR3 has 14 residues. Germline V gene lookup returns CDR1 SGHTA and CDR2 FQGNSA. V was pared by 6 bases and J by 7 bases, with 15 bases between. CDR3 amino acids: CASRTFGGSEKLFF. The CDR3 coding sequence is TGTGCCAGCAGAACTTTTGGGGGGAGTGAAAAACTGTTTTTT.

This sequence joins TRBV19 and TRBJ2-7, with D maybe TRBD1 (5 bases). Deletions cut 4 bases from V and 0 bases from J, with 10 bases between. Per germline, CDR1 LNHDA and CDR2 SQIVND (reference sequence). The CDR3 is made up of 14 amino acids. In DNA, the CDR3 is TGTGCCAGTAGTAACCAGGGTAGCTCCTACGAGCAGTACTTC. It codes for CASSNQGSSYEQYF.

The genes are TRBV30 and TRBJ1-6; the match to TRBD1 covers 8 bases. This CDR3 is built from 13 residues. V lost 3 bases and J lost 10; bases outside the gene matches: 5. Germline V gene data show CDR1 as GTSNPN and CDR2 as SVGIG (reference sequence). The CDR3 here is CAWRDREESPLHF. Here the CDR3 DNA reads TGTGCCTGGAGGGACAGGGAAGAGTCACCCCTCCACTTT.

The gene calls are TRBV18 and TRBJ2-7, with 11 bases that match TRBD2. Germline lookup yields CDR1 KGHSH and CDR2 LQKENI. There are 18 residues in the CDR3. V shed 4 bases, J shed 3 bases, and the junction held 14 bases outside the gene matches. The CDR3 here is CASSRVVASGRLVYEQYF. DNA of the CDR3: TGTGCCAGCTCACGAGTCGTGGCTAGCGGGAGGTTAGTCTACGAGCAGTACTTC.

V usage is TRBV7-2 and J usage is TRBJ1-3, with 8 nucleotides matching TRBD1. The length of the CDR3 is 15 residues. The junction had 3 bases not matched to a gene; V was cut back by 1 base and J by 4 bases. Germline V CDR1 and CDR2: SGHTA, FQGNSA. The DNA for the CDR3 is TGTGCCAGCAGCTTAGAGGACAGGGCGGGAAACACCATATATTTT. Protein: CASSLEDRAGNTIYF. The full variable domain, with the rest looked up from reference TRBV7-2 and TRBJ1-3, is GAGVSQSPSNKVTEKGKDVELRCDPISGHTALYWYRQSLGQGLEFLIYFQGNSAPDKSGLPSDRFSAERTGGSVSTLTIQRTQQEDSAVYLCASSLEDRAGNTIYFGEGSWLTVV.